The present T cell receptor beta chain was sequenced within a study of T cell changes during pregnancy in multiple sclerosis. The CDR3 runs 18 residues. Trimming took off 1 base at V and 5 bases at J, with 23 bases between the two ends. Germline assignment: CDR1 LNHNV and CDR2 YYDKDF (reference sequence). This table comes from immunoSEQ multiplex PCR, and its TCRdb copy is limited to in-frame clones, with some not included. Of about 50,000 clones listed, nearly 90% were seen once; the top ten hold 5% to 5.5%. This TCR derives from a female donor in good health, enrolled as a control in a pregnancy study. The chain combines TRBV15 with TRBJ1-2, with D possibly being TRBD1 (6 bases). This specimen was peripheral blood, taken after pregnancy. CDR3 sequence: CATSRAETRDIEIYGYTF. CDR3 in DNA: TGTGCCACCAGCAGAGCGGAGACCCGGGACATAGAGATATATGGCTACACCTTC. The whole variable domain, remainder taken from reference TRBV15 and TRBJ1-2, is DAMVIQNPRYQVTQFGKPVTLSCSQTLNHNVMYWYQQKSSQAPKLLFHYYDKDFNNEADTPDNFQSRRPNTSFCFLDIRSPGLGDTAMYLCATSRAETRDIEIYGYTFGSGTRLTVV.